Sequencing of this T cell receptor beta chain was carried out in a study of post-analysis software for immune sequencing data. Turning to the study itself: As for disease course, relapsing-remitting, secondary progressive and progressive-relapsing multiple sclerosis were all included.

Unique molecular identifiers featured in each of the TCR beta cDNA libraries. The T cell input of about 1 to 10 million gave a few hundred thousand cDNA molecules. TCRdb processed the PCR reads anew with MiXCR; each CDR3 protein has one entry. The sample has some 800,000 distinct CDR3 sequences, 35% to 55% seen once. This clonotype was seen only a few times. Its antigen is undetermined. V was pared by 6 bases and J by 3 bases, with 17 bases between. The germline V gene has CDR1 DFQATT and CDR2 SNEGSKA (reference sequence). CDR3 length: 14 amino acids. Study-wide findings and caveats: Significantly lower normalized Chao1 diversity was seen in multiple sclerosis patients than in controls. Four or five TRBV segments, TRBV5-6, TRBV5-1 and TRBV20-1 among them, were found more frequent in patients than controls.

Sequenced sample: blood. The TCR originated in a girl aged 5-17 years with multiple sclerosis. The chain combines TRBV20-1 with TRBJ1-2, with D possibly matching TRBD1 (5 bases). The CDR3 nucleotides read TGCAGTGCCCCCATGATAGGCAGGGACTATGGCTACACCTTC. This encodes CSAPMIGRDYGYTF.